The 16 T cell receptor beta chains below all came from one sample that was sequenced in a study of long-term antiretroviral therapy in people with HIV. At the survey level, the v3.0 immunoSEQ assay was run. Repertoires were generated with immunoSEQ multiplex PCR, while TCRdb's copy carries only in-frame clones and drops some. The sample comprises tens of thousands of clones, about 89% of which are singletons, and over 4% rests with the top ten. Sample: unsorted PBMCs, taken 3.1 years after starting antiretroviral therapy. The receptors here all came from a man aged 18-30 years with HIV.

The chain is built from TRBV7-9 and TRBJ2-4; D may correspond to TRBD1 or TRBD2 (5 bases each). The V and J ends lost 4 bases and 10 bases respectively, with 26 bases between them. Germline CDR1 reads SEHNR; CDR2 reads FQNEAQ (reference sequence). CDR3 length equals 17 residues. The CDR3 DNA reads as TGTGCCAGCAGCTACAACCGGGACCGAGCCAAAAAACTTATTCAGTACTTC. Protein: CASSYNRDRAKKLIQYF.

This clone was recorded once. The chain recombines TRBV5-1 with TRBJ2-7; TRBD1 matches at 8 bases. Germline CDR1 reads SGHRS; CDR2 reads YFSETQ. The J segment lost 0 bases and the V segment lost 3 bases, leaving 5 bases of the junction unmatched. The CDR3 is 15 amino acids. The DNA of the CDR3 is TGCGCCAGCAGCTCCTGGACAGGGAGCTCCTACGAGCAGTACTTC. Translating it yields CASSSWTGSSYEQYF.

The chain has TRBV4-3 and TRBJ2-3; possible D gene TRBD2, 5 bases. The CDR3 runs to 16 residues. Germline V gives CDR1 LGHNA, CDR2 YSLEER. With 1 base removed from V and 2 bases from J, the gap between germline ends came to 13 bases. CDR3 in DNA: TGCGCCAGCAGCCAAGTAGCGAGGACGGACACAGATACGCAGTATTTT. It specifies CASSQVARTDTDTQYF.

The rearrangement links TRBV9 to TRBJ2-4; 7 bases map to TRBD1. V lost 4 bases and J lost 8; bases outside the gene matches: 9. From germline, CDR1 is SGDLS and CDR2 YYNGEE. CDR3 length: 14 residues. The CDR3: CASSPFGQADIQYF. The CDR3 DNA is TGTGCCAGCAGCCCATTTGGACAGGCAGACATTCAGTACTTC.

The J gene is TRBJ1-1, the V gene TRBV19; 7 bases agree with TRBD1. From germline, CDR1 is LNHDA and CDR2 SQIVND (reference sequence). The CDR3 is made up of 16 amino acids. V shed 6 bases, J shed 0 bases, and the junction held 10 bases outside the gene matches. This CDR3 is CASSPHRDSLNTEAFF. DNA of the CDR3: TGTGCCAGTAGCCCCCACCGGGACAGCCTGAACACTGAAGCTTTCTTT.

The J gene is TRBJ1-3, the V gene TRBV30; TRBD1 agrees at 7 bases. The CDR3 is 15 amino acids. With 3 bases clipped from V and 0 bases from J, the junction kept 5 bases outside the gene matches. Germline V CDR1 and CDR2: GTSNPN, SVGIG (reference sequence). The CDR3 protein is CAWREGQFSGNTIYF. The CDR3 DNA is TGTGCCTGGAGGGAGGGACAGTTCTCTGGAAACACCATATATTTT.

Turning to this clone: At one boundary the junction diverges from the germline segment, which might be a read error. The chain joins TRBV27 to TRBJ1-6, with 8 nucleotides matching TRBD1. CDR1 and CDR2 from the germline V gene are MNHEY and SMNVEV (reference sequence). The CDR3 has 13 residues. The CDR3 loop reads CATSGQGNSPLHF. CDR3 DNA sequence: TGTGCCACCAGTGGACAGGGTAATTCACCCCTCCACTTT.

The CDR3 region has the DNA TGTGCCAGCAGCTTAGGTTTGGGGCTAGCGGGACTCAATGAGCAGTTCTTC. It encodes CASSLGLGLAGLNEQFF. This chain joins TRBV7-2 and TRBJ2-1, with 9 nucleotides matching TRBD2. Germline CDR1 is SGHTA and CDR2 is FQGNSA. With 1 base clipped from V and 6 bases from J, the junction kept 10 bases outside the gene matches. This CDR3 is 17 amino acids long. Together with reference TRBV7-2 and TRBJ2-1, the CDR3 gives the full variable domain: GAGVSQSPSNKVTEKGKDVELRCDPISGHTALYWYRQSLGQGLEFLIYFQGNSAPDKSGLPSDRFSAERTGGSVSTLTIQRTQQEDSAVYLCASSLGLGLAGLNEQFFGPGTRLTVL.

The chain combines TRBV5-6 with TRBJ1-2, with D unresolved. Trimming took off 3 bases at V and 0 bases at J, with 15 bases between the two ends. This CDR3 has 16 residues. CDR1 is SGHDT, CDR2 YYEEEE, per germline. Here the CDR3 reads CASSWAYTGTNYGYTF. The CDR3 nucleotides are TGTGCCAGCAGCTGGGCCTACACGGGAACTAACTATGGCTACACCTTC.

The chain combines TRBV29-1 with TRBJ2-1, with 11 nucleotides matching TRBD2. With V trimmed by 2 bases and J by 8 bases, 5 bases remained unmatched. Germline CDR1 is SQVTM and CDR2 is ANQGSEA. The CDR3 is 14 amino acids. The CDR3 sequence is CSVEISGRADEQFF. CDR3 bases: TGCAGCGTTGAAATTAGCGGGAGGGCCGATGAGCAGTTCTTC.

The gene calls are TRBV9 and TRBJ1-5; D perhaps matches TRBD1 (5 bases). CDR1 and CDR2 from the germline V gene are SGDLS and YYNGEE. With 5 bases removed from V and 0 bases from J, the gap between germline ends came to 9 bases. The CDR3 contains 14 residues. CDR3 sequence reads: CASSPGGSNQPQHF. In nucleotides, the CDR3 is TGTGCCAGCAGTCCCGGGGGTAGCAATCAGCCCCAGCATTTT.

The chain is built from TRBV5-1 and TRBJ2-7, with 9 bases that match TRBD1. Germline V gene sequence: CDR1 SGHRS, CDR2 YFSETQ. The V and J ends lost 2 bases and 3 bases, in that order; junction bases with no gene match: 3. This CDR3 has 14 amino acids. The CDR3 sequence: CASSLGQGLYEQYF. The CDR3 nucleotides read TGCGCCAGCAGCTTAGGACAGGGGCTCTACGAGCAGTACTTC.

The chain links TRBV11-2 to TRBJ1-6; D is unresolved. V was shortened by 0 bases and J by 9 bases, with 9 bases between the two germline ends. The CDR3 contains 14 residues. Germline V lookup: CDR1 SGHAT, CDR2 FQNNGV. This CDR3 reads CASSLEGFVSPLHF. CDR3 nucleotides: TGTGCCAGCAGCTTAGAGGGTTTTGTTTCACCCCTCCACTTT.

The chain recombines TRBV7-9 with TRBJ1-4, with 11 bases aligning to TRBD1. The trim removed 5 bases at V and 8 bases at J, leaving 7 bases unmatched. Germline V gene sequence: CDR1 SEHNR, CDR2 FQNEAQ (reference sequence). The CDR3 length is 15 residues. The CDR3 nucleotides are TGTGCCAGCAGCCCTTGGACAGGGGGCGACGAAAAACTGTTTTTT. Protein: CASSPWTGGDEKLFF.

This rearrangement joins TRBV11-2 to TRBJ1-1; D may be TRBD1 (5 bases). V lost 5 bases and J 4 bases, leaving 14 bases between the germline ends. CDR3 length equals 14 residues. CDR1 is SGHAT and CDR2 is FQNNGV in the germline V gene. The CDR3 bases are TGTGCCAGCAGCCCCCCGAGGGGTATCACTGAAGCTTTCTTT. This translates into CASSPPRGITEAFF.

CDR3 amino acids: CASSLGRALTDTQYF. For the CDR3, the DNA is TGCGCCAGCAGCTTGGGCAGGGCATTAACAGATACGCAGTATTTT. The genes are TRBV5-1 and TRBJ2-3; D possibly corresponds to TRBD1 (5 bases). Trimming left V 0 bases short and J 3 bases short, with 11 bases between. Looked up from germline, CDR1 is SGHRS and CDR2 is YFSETQ. This CDR3 is built from 15 residues.